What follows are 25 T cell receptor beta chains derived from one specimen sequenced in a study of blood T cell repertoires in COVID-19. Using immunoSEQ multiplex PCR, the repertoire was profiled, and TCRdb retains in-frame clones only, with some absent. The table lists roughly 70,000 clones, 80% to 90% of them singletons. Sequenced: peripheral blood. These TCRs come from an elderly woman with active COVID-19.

The CDR3 DNA reads TGTGCCAGCGCACCCTCGGGAACGGACTACGAGCAGTACTTC. Protein sequence: CASAPSGTDYEQYF. The V and J genes are TRBV4-2 and TRBJ2-7, with D possibly matching TRBD2 (5 bases). The CDR3 sequence is 14 residues long. Germline V lookup: CDR1 LGHNA, CDR2 YNFKEQ. V was pared by 8 bases and J by 3 bases, with 17 bases between.

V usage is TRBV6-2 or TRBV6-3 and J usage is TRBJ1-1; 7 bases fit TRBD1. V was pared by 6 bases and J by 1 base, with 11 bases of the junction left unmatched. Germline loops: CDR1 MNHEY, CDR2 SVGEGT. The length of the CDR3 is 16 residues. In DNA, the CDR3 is TGTGCCAGCAGCCACCTGACAGGGTCCGAGAACACTGAAGCTTTCTTT. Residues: CASSHLTGSENTEAFF.

The CDR3 sequence: CASSLSAGYSYNEQFF. CDR3 nucleotide sequence: TGTGCCAGCAGCTTATCGGCGGGCTATTCCTACAATGAGCAGTTCTTC. The chain joins TRBV11-3 to TRBJ2-1; weak D call: TRBD2 (5 bases). Trimming stripped 2 bases from V and 1 base from J, with 12 bases between. The germline gives CDR1 SGHNT, CDR2 YENEEA. This CDR3 comprises 16 residues.

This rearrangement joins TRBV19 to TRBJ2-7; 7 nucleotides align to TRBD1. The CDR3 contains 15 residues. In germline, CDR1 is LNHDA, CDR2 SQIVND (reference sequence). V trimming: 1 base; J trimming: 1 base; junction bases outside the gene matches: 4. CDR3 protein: CASSIARTGSYEQYF. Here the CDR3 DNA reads TGTGCCAGTAGTATAGCCCGGACAGGTTCCTACGAGCAGTACTTC.

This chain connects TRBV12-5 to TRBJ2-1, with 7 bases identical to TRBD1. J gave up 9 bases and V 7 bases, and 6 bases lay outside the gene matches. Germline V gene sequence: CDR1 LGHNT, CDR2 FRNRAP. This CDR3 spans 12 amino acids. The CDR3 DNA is TGTGCTAGTGCCAACCCAGGGGGTGAGCAGTTCTTC. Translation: CASANPGGEQFF.

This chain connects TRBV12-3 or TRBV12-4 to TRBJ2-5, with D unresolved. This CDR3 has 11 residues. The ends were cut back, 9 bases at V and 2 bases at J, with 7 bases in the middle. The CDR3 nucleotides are TGTGCCAGTTCCCCGCAAGAGACCCAGTACTTC. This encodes CASSPQETQYF.

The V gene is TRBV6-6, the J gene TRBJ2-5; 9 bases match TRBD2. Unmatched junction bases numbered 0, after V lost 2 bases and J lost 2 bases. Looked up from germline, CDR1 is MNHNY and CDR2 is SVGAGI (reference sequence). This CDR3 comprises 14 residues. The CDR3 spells CASSYTSGQETQYF. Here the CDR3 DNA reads TGTGCCAGCAGTTACACTAGCGGGCAAGAGACCCAGTACTTC.

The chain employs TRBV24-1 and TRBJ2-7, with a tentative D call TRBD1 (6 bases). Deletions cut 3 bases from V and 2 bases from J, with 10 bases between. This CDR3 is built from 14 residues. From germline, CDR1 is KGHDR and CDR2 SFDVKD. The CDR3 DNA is TGTGCCACCAGTGATGTGGGGGCCCCCTACGAGCAGTACTTC. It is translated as CATSDVGAPYEQYF.

CDR3 region: CASSNISGELFF. Written as DNA, the CDR3 is TGTGCCAGCAGCAATATCTCCGGGGAGCTGTTTTTT. The rearrangement links TRBV21-1 to TRBJ2-2; the D segment call TRBD2 is taken from the table without a DNA check. TRBV21-1 is a pseudogene segment. The CDR3 totals 12 residues.

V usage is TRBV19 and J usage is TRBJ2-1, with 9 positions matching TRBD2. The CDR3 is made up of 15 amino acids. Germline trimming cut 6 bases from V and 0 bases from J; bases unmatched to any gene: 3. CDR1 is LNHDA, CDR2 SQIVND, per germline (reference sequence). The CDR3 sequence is CASRVSGSSYNEQFF. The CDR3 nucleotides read TGTGCCAGTAGGGTTAGCGGGAGCTCCTACAATGAGCAGTTCTTC.

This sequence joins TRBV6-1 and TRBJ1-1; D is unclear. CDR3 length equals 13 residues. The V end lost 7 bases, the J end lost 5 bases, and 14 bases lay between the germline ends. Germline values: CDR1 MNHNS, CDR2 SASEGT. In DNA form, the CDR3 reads TGTGCCAGCATTCGGTCGGGGTTTACTGAAGCTTTCTTT. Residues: CASIRSGFTEAFF.

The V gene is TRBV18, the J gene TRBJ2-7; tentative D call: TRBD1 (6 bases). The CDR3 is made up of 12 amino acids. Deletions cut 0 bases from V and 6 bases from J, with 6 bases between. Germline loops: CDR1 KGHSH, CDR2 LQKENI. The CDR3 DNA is TGTGCCAGCTCACCACCAGGGGGCGAGCAGTACTTC. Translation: CASSPPGGEQYF.

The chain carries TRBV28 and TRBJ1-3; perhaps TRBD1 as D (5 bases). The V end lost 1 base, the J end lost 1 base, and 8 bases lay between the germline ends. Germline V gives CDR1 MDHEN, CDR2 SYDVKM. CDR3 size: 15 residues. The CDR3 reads CASSLSGGSGNTIYF. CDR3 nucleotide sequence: TGTGCCAGCAGTTTATCCGGGGGTTCTGGAAACACCATATATTTT.

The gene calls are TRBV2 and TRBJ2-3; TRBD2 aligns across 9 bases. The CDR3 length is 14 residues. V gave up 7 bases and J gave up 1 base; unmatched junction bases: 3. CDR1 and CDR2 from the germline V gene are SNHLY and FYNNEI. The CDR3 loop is CASKRTSGTDTQYF. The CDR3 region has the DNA TGTGCCAGCAAGCGGACTAGCGGCACAGATACGCAGTATTTT.

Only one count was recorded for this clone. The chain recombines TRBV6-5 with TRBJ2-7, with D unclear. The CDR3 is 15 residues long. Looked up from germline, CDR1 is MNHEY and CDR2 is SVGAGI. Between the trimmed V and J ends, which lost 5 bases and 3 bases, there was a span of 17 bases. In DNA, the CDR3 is TGTGCCAGCAGTCAGTATCTCTTGGGCCACTACGAGCAGTACTTC. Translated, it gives CASSQYLLGHYEQYF.

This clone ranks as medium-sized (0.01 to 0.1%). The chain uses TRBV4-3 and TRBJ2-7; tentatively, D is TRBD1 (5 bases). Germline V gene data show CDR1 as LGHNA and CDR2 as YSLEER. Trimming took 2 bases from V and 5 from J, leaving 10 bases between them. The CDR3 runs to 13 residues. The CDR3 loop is CASSQRGSDEQYF. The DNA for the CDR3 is TGCGCCAGCAGCCAAAGGGGAAGCGACGAGCAGTACTTC.

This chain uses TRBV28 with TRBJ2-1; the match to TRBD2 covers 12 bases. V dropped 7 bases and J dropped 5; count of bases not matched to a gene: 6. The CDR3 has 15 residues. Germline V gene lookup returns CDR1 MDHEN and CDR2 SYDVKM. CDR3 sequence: CASTRGLAGDNEQFF. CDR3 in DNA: TGTGCCAGCACCAGGGGACTAGCGGGCGACAATGAGCAGTTCTTC.

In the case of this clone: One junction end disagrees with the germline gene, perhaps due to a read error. The CDR3 spells CASTKTFHSSSEQYF. The CDR3 region has the DNA TGTGCCAGCACTAAGACATTTCACTCTTCCTCCGAGCAGTACTTC. The J gene is TRBJ2-7, the V gene TRBV5-6; D unresolved. CDR1 and CDR2 from the germline V gene are SGHDT and YYEEEE. The CDR3 is 15 residues long. The complete variable domain, with remaining parts taken from reference TRBV5-6 and TRBJ2-7, reads DAGVTQSPTHLIKTRGQQVTLRCSPKSGHDTVSWYQQALGQGPQFIFQYYEEEERQRGNFPDRFSGHQFPNYSSELNVNALLLGDSALYLCASTKTFHSSSEQYFGPGTRLTVT.

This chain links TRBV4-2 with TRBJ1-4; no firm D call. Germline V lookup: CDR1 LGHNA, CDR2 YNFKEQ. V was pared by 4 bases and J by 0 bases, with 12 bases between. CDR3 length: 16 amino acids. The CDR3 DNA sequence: TGTGCCAGCAGCCCGCCGCGCACGGCAACTAATGAAAAACTGTTTTTT. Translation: CASSPPRTATNEKLFF.

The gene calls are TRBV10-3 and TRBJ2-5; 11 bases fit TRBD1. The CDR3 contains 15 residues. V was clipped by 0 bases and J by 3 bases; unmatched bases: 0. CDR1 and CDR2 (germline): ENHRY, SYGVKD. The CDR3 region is CAISESGQGEETQYF. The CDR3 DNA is TGTGCCATCAGTGAGTCGGGACAGGGGGAAGAGACCCAGTACTTC.

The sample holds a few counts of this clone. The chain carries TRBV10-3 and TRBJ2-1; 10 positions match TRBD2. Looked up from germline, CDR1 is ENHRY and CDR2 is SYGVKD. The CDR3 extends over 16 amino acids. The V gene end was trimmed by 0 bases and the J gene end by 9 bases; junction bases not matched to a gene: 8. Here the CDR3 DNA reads TGTGCCATCAGTGAGTCGGGGCTAGCGGGAGCCGCTGAGCAGTTCTTC. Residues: CAISESGLAGAAEQFF.

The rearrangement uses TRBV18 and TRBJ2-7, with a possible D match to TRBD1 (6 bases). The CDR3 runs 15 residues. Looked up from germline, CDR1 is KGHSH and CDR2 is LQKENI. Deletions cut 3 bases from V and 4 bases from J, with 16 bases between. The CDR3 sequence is CASSPVAGERYEQYF. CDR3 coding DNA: TGTGCCAGCTCACCTGTGGCAGGGGAAAGGTACGAGCAGTACTTC. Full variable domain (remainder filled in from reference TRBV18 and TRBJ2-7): NAGVMQNPRHLVRRRGQEARLRCSPMKGHSHVYWYRQLPEEGLKFMVYLQKENIIDESGMPKERFSAEFPKEGPSILRIQQVVRGDSAAYFCASSPVAGERYEQYFGPGTRLTVT.

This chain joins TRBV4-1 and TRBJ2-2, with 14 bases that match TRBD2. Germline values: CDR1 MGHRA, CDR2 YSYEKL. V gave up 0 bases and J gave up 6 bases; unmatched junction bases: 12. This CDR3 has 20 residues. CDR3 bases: TGCGCCAGCAGCCAAGATGATCCGGGACTAGCGGGAGTTCGCGCCGGGGAGCTGTTTTTT. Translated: CASSQDDPGLAGVRAGELFF.

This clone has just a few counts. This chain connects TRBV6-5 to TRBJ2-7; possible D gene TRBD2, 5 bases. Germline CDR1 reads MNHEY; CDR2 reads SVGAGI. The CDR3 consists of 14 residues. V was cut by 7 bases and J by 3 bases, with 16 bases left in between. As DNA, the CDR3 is TGTGCCAGCAACGCGGGCGCTGGCGGCTACGAGCAGTACTTC. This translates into CASNAGAGGYEQYF.

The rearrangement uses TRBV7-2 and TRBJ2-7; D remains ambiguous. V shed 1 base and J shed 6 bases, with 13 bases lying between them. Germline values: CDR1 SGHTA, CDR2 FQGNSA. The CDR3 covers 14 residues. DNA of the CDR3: TGTGCCAGCAGCTTAGTAGCCGATCTCCCCGAGCAGTACTTC. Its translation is CASSLVADLPEQYF.